These 27 T cell receptor beta chains share one sample of origin, sequenced in a study of blood T cell repertoires in COVID-19. Some clones are missing from TCRdb's copy, which holds only in-frame ones; the method was immunoSEQ multiplex PCR. Of about 140,000 clones detected, approximately 83% appear once; the ten largest clones hold approximately 3.8%. The source material was peripheral blood. The receptors here all came from an older woman with acute or convalescent COVID-19.

DNA of the CDR3: TGTGCCAGCAGCGTAGCGGGAGGCTCTGGGGCCAACGTCCTGACTTTC. It codes for CASSVAGGSGANVLTF. This sequence joins TRBV7-3 and TRBJ2-6; 10 bases are shared with TRBD2. CDR3 length: 16 amino acids. CDR1 SGHTA and CDR2 FQGTGA come from the germline V gene. With 5 bases clipped from V and 0 bases from J, the junction kept 1 base outside the gene matches.

This clone was observed a single time. The chain carries TRBV28 and TRBJ1-5, with 7 bases matching TRBD1. After removal of 3 bases from V and 0 bases from J, the junction contained 5 bases not matched to a gene. Germline-derived CDR1 and CDR2 are MDHEN and SYDVKM. The CDR3 length is 16 residues. CDR3 nucleotide sequence: TGTGCCAGCAGTTTCGTGGGACAGCTTAGCAATCAGCCCCAGCATTTT. Translation gives CASSFVGQLSNQPQHF.

The V and J genes are TRBV2 and TRBJ1-1, with 7 bases lining up with TRBD1. Trimming cost V 6 bases and J 0 bases; bases outside gene matches: 4. This CDR3 region has 14 residues. Looked up from germline, CDR1 is SNHLY and CDR2 is FYNNEI. In nucleotides, the CDR3 is TGTGCCAGCAGGTTGGGACAGTTGAACACTGAAGCTTTCTTT. Amino acid sequence: CASRLGQLNTEAFF.

This chain connects TRBV6-2 or TRBV6-3 to TRBJ2-7; 9 nucleotides match TRBD1. The CDR3 extends over 12 amino acids. Germline CDR1 and CDR2: MNHEY and SVGEGT. Trimming removed 6 bases from V and 12 bases from J; junction bases left unmatched: 9. The CDR3 protein is CASSQTQDRGYF. CDR3 DNA sequence: TGTGCCAGCAGCCAAACCCAGGACAGGGGGTACTTC.

The chain uses TRBV30 and TRBJ2-3; the D gene is possibly TRBD2 (5 bases). The CDR3 extends over 12 amino acids. The germline gives CDR1 GTSNPN, CDR2 SVGIG (reference sequence). Trimming cost V 2 bases and J 11 bases, with 14 bases left between them. The CDR3, as DNA: TGTGCCTGGAGTCTTACTAGAGACTGGCAGTATTTT. It specifies CAWSLTRDWQYF.

This rearrangement joins TRBV29-1 to TRBJ2-1; D might be TRBD2 (6 bases). Germline V CDR1 and CDR2: SQVTM, ANQGSEA. V lost 8 bases, J lost 4 bases, and 15 bases lay in between. The CDR3 has 13 residues. The CDR3 protein is CSSRGGKYNEQFF. As DNA, the CDR3 is TGCAGCTCACGGGGCGGGAAGTACAATGAGCAGTTCTTC.

This rearrangement joins TRBV5-4 to TRBJ2-7, with D uncertain. The V gene's germline CDR1 is SGHNT and CDR2 YYREEE (reference sequence). This CDR3 has 12 residues. V lost 0 bases and J 6 bases, leaving 7 bases between the germline ends. Here the CDR3 reads CASSLDFSEQYF. The CDR3 bases are TGTGCCAGCAGCTTGGACTTCTCCGAGCAGTACTTC.

This chain uses TRBV11-3 with TRBJ2-1, with a possible D match to TRBD2 (5 bases). Germline V gene sequence: CDR1 SGHNT, CDR2 YENEEA. Deletions cut 4 bases from V and 2 bases from J, with 12 bases between. The CDR3 length is 15 residues. The CDR3 DNA reads as TGTGCCAGCAGCTACGCCGCGGGCACCTACAATGAGCAGTTCTTC. Residues: CASSYAAGTYNEQFF. Based on the CDR3 plus reference TRBV11-3 and TRBJ2-1, the full variable domain is EAGVVQSPRYKIIEKKQPVAFWCNPISGHNTLYWYLQNLGQGPELLIRYENEEAVDDSQLPKDRFSAERLKGVDSTLKIQPAELGDSAVYLCASSYAAGTYNEQFFGPGTRLTVL.

The rearrangement uses TRBV7-9 and TRBJ2-7, with D hard to call. V was clipped by 8 bases and J by 4 bases, with 12 bases between them. The CDR3 spans 12 residues. Looked up from germline, CDR1 is SEHNR and CDR2 is FQNEAQ (reference sequence). CDR3 DNA sequence: TGTGCCAGCGGGCAGGTGGTGTACGAGCAGTACTTC. Its protein is CASGQVVYEQYF.

The V and J genes are TRBV19 and TRBJ2-7; TRBD1 aligns across 9 bases. From germline, CDR1 is LNHDA and CDR2 SQIVND (reference sequence). The CDR3 is 14 residues long. V shed 7 bases, J shed 1 base, and the junction held 5 bases outside the gene matches. The CDR3 nucleotides read TGTGCCAGTACCCCGGGGACAGGGTCCTACGAGCAGTACTTC. It specifies CASTPGTGSYEQYF.

The DNA of the CDR3 is TGTGCCAGCAGTTTTTGGGGTGACAGGGACGCCGAAGCTTTCTTT. This translates into CASSFWGDRDAEAFF. The rearrangement joins TRBV27 to TRBJ1-1; 7 bases line up with TRBD1. Germline V gene data show CDR1 as MNHEY and CDR2 as SMNVEV (reference sequence). J was trimmed by 8 bases and V by 3 bases; bases with no gene match: 12. There are 15 residues in the CDR3.

The chain joins TRBV6-5 to TRBJ1-1; tentatively, D is TRBD1 (6 bases). The CDR3 consists of 15 residues. CDR1 is MNHEY, CDR2 SVGAGI, per germline. V dropped 6 bases and J dropped 5 bases, with 19 bases sitting between them. CDR3 loop: CASSGTRQVGTEAFF. Written as DNA, the CDR3 is TGTGCCAGCAGCGGGACCAGACAGGTGGGGACTGAAGCTTTCTTT.

This chain joins TRBV28 and TRBJ2-7; D unresolved. CDR1 and CDR2 (germline): MDHEN, SYDVKM. The CDR3 loop spans 11 amino acids. Trimming removed 6 bases from V and 3 bases from J, with 6 bases in between. The CDR3 DNA follows: TGTGCCAGCAGCCCCGGCTACGAGCAGTACTTC. This sequence encodes CASSPGYEQYF. Filled out from reference TRBV28 and TRBJ2-7, the complete variable domain reads DVKVTQSSRYLVKRTGEKVFLECVQDMDHENMFWYRQDPGLGLRLIYFSYDVKMKEKGDIPEGYSVSREKKERFSLILESASTNQTSMYLCASSPGYEQYFGPGTRLTVT.

The chain has TRBV15 and TRBJ2-5, with TRBD2 matching 9 bases. V lost 0 bases to trimming and J lost 4 bases; unmatched junction nucleotides: 9. This CDR3 comprises 17 residues. CDR1 and CDR2 from the germline V gene are LNHNV and YYDKDF (reference sequence). In DNA form, the CDR3 reads TGTGCCACCAGCAGAGAGTTCGGACTAGCGACACTAGAGACCCAGTACTTC. This translates into CATSREFGLATLETQYF.

The V gene is TRBV7-2, the J gene TRBJ1-6; the D is unclear. Trimming shortened V by 6 bases and J by 3 bases, and 15 bases separated the two germline ends. The CDR3 consists of 16 residues. Germline lookup yields CDR1 SGHTA and CDR2 FQGNSA. The CDR3 nucleotides read TGTGCCAGCAGTCGAGTACCGCGGTTCTATAATTCACCCCTCCACTTT. This encodes CASSRVPRFYNSPLHF.

This chain uses TRBV23-1 with TRBJ1-4; no reliable D call. TRBV23-1 is designated an ORF whose function remains uncertain. This CDR3 comprises 11 residues. V shed 10 bases and J shed 5 bases, with 8 bases lying between them. The CDR3: CAISPNEKLFF. The CDR3 nucleotides read TGCGCCATAAGCCCGAATGAAAAACTGTTTTTT.

In this sample, this clone turned up once. The V gene is TRBV30, the J gene TRBJ1-6; D ambiguous. Trimming removed 0 bases at V and 7 bases at J, with 4 bases between. Germline loops: CDR1 GTSNPN, CDR2 SVGIG (reference sequence). This CDR3 spans 12 amino acids. CDR3 amino acids: CAWSVENSPLHF. CDR3 DNA: TGTGCCTGGAGTGTGGAGAATTCACCCCTCCACTTT.

In DNA, the CDR3 is TGTGCCAGCAGCCAAGGGGGGCGGCGGCTCTACAATGAGCAGTTCTTC. This encodes CASSQGGRRLYNEQFF. J is TRBJ2-1 and V is TRBV3-1 (or the pseudogene TRBV3-2), with D possibly TRBD1 on 6 matching bases. CDR1 LGHDT and CDR2 YNNKEL come from the germline V gene (reference sequence). The CDR3 sequence is 16 residues long. V was shortened by 1 base and J by 3 bases, with 13 bases between the two germline ends.

V is TRBV6-5 and J is TRBJ1-5; TRBD1 agrees at 9 bases. V was pared by 6 bases and J by 1 base, with 4 bases of the junction left unmatched. The germline V gene has CDR1 MNHEY and CDR2 SVGAGI. This CDR3 region has 15 residues. The CDR3 DNA sequence: TGTGCCAGCAGCGGACAGGGGATGAGCAATCAGCCCCAGCATTTT. It specifies CASSGQGMSNQPQHF.

This clone was observed a handful of times. The rearrangement links TRBV5-1 to TRBJ1-5; possibly TRBD1 for D (6 bases). Germline V lookup: CDR1 SGHRS, CDR2 YFSETQ. V shed 4 bases and J shed 4 bases, with 12 bases lying between them. The CDR3 has 14 residues. CDR3: CASSPDSRNQPQHF. CDR3 DNA sequence: TGCGCCAGCAGCCCGGACAGCCGAAATCAGCCCCAGCATTTT.

This clone occurred a few times. J is TRBJ2-7 and V is TRBV4-1; TRBD2 aligns across 11 bases. CDR1 and CDR2 from the germline V gene are MGHRA and YSYEKL. The V gene end was trimmed by 4 bases and the J gene end by 6 bases; junction bases not matched to a gene: 5. This CDR3 has 14 amino acids. The CDR3, as DNA: TGCGCCAGCAGCCCACTAGCGGGAGTGAGCGAGCAGTACTTC. Translated: CASSPLAGVSEQYF.

This sequence joins TRBV6-1 and TRBJ1-2; 7 bases line up with TRBD1. V gave up 5 bases and J gave up 5 bases; unmatched junction bases: 2. Germline loops: CDR1 MNHNS, CDR2 SASEGT. The CDR3 spans 12 residues. Here the CDR3 DNA reads TGTGCCAGCAGTCCGACAGGGTATGGCTACACCTTC. Translated: CASSPTGYGYTF.

This sequence joins TRBV6-2 or TRBV6-3 and TRBJ2-7; 12 positions match TRBD2. Germline CDR1 and CDR2: MNHEY and SVGEGT. V trimming: 2 bases; J trimming: 0 bases; junction bases outside the gene matches: 11. This CDR3 spans 19 amino acids. The DNA of the CDR3 is TGTGCCAGCAGTTACGGCGGCTTCGGACTAGCGGGGACCTCCTACGAGCAGTACTTC. Translated, it gives CASSYGGFGLAGTSYEQYF.

This chain links TRBV7-2 with TRBJ2-1; 10 bases align to TRBD2. J was trimmed by 5 bases and V by 2 bases; bases with no gene match: 9. The germline CDR1 and CDR2 sequences are SGHTA and FQGNSA. CDR3 length equals 17 residues. CDR3 in DNA: TGTGCCAGCAGCTTATTTGCTAGCGGGAGTCGCAACAATGAGCAGTTCTTC. It specifies CASSLFASGSRNNEQFF.

The CDR3 sequence: CASSPPSDTGLGELFF. In nucleotides, the CDR3 is TGTGCCAGCTCACCACCCTCAGACACCGGCCTCGGGGAGCTGTTTTTT. V gene TRBV18 combines with J gene TRBJ2-2; D is unresolved. The CDR3 length is 16 residues. CDR1 and CDR2 (germline): KGHSH, LQKENI. The V end was cut by 0 bases, the J end by 7 bases, with 15 bases between.

The chain combines TRBV4-1 with TRBJ2-5, with a possible D match to TRBD2 (6 bases). The CDR3 spans 17 residues. The V gene lost 0 bases and the J gene lost 2 bases, with 16 bases spanning the gap. Germline V gene data show CDR1 as MGHRA and CDR2 as YSYEKL. Here the CDR3 DNA reads TGCGCCAGCAGCCAAGATTGGCTAGGCGGACTACAAGAGACCCAGTACTTC. This translates into CASSQDWLGGLQETQYF.

This clone has a handful of counts. The chain is built from TRBV15 and TRBJ2-1; a weak D match, TRBD1 (5 bases). CDR3 size: 14 residues. CDR1 LNHNV and CDR2 YYDKDF come from the germline V gene (reference sequence). V was pared by 5 bases and J by 5 bases, with 13 bases between. The CDR3 spells CATSPLKGNNEQFF. CDR3 coding DNA: TGTGCCACCAGCCCCTTAAAGGGGAACAATGAGCAGTTCTTC.